This TCR beta chain was captured in a study of T cell repertoires in cytomegalovirus infection. Study-wide background: An indication of both CMV infection and matching HLA type came from public TCR beta signatures.

Only a few counts were recorded for this clonotype. Its antigen is undetermined. TCRdb redid the calling of the reads with MiXCR, one entry per CDR3 protein. The sample lists 650,000 to 900,000 distinct CDR3 sequences, around 29% occurring once. Per germline, CDR1 SEHNR and CDR2 FQNEAQ (reference sequence). The V end was cut by 2 bases, the J end by 0 bases, with 8 bases between. The CDR3 length is 14 residues. The input for sequencing was cultured CD8+ T cells from PBMCs, taken from culture after CMV antigen stimulation. The chain combines TRBV7-9 with TRBJ2-7; D unresolved. This clonotype originated in a human donor in good health (CMV status not recorded). Some clones in this sample may be carry-over from other donors' samples. The CDR3 loop reads CASSLSVNSYEQYF. The CDR3 bases are TGTGCCAGCAGCTTATCAGTCAACTCCTACGAGCAGTACTTC.